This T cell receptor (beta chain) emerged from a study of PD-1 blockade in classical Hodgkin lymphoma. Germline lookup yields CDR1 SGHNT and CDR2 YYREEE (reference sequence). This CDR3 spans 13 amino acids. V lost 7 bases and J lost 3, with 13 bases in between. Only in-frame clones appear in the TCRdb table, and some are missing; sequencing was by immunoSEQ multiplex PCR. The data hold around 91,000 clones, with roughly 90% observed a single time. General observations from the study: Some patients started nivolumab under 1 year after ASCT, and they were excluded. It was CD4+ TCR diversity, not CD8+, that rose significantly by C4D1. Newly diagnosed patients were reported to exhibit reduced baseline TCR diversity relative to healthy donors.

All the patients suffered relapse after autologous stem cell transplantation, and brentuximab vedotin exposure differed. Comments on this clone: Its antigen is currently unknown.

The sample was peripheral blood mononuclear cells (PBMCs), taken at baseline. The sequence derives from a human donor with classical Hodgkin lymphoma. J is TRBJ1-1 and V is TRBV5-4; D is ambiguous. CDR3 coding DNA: TGTGCCAGCGGACTATTCGGGGACACTGAAGCTTTCTTT. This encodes CASGLFGDTEAFF.